Listed here is a single T cell receptor (beta chain). The sample belongs to a study of Ad26.COV2.S vaccination and SARS-CoV-2 variants. The table came from immunoSEQ multiplex PCR; TCRdb's copy has only in-frame clones and leaves some out. The repertoire has more than 150,000 clones, around nine tenths of them found once; the top ten carry approximately 6%. The CDR3 totals 15 residues. Germline V gene lookup returns CDR1 LGHDT and CDR2 YNNKEL (reference sequence). V was shortened by 4 bases and J by 0 bases, with 10 bases between the two germline ends. The chain employs TRBV3-1 (or the pseudogene TRBV3-2) and TRBJ1-3; D uncertain. The receptor's source is a human donor who had recovered from COVID-19. Here the sequenced sample was peripheral blood, taken after recovery from COVID-19. The CDR3 sequence is CASSLPGNSGNTIYF. The DNA of the CDR3 is TGTGCCAGCAGCCTCCCAGGAAACTCTGGAAACACCATATATTTT.